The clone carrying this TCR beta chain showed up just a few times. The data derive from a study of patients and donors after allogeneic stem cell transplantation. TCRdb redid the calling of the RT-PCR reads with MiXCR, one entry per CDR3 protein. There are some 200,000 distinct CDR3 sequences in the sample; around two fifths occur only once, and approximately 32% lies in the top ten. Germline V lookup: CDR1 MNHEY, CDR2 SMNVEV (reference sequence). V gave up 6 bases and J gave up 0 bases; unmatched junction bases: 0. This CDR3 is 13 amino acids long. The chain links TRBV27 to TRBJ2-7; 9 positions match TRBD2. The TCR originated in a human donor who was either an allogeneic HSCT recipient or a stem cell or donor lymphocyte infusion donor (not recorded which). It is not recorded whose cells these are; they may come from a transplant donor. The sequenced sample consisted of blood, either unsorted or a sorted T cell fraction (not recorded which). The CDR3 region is CASRTSGSYEQYF. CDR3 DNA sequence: TGTGCCAGCAGGACTAGCGGCTCCTACGAGCAGTACTTC.